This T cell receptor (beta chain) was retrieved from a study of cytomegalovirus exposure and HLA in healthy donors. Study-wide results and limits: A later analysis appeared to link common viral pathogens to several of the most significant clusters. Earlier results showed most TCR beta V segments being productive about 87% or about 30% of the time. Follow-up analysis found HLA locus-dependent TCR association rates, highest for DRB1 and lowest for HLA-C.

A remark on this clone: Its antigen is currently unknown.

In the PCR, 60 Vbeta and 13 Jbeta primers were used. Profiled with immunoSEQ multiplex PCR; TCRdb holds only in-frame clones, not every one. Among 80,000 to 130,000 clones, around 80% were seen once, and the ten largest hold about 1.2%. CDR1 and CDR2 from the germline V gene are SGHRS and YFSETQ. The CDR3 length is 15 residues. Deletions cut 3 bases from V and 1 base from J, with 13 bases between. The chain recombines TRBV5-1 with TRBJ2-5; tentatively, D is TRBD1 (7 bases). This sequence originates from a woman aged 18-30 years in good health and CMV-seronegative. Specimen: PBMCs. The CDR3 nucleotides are TGCGCCAGCAGCTCGATCAGGGGGGCCCAAGAGACCCAGTACTTC. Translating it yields CASSSIRGAQETQYF.